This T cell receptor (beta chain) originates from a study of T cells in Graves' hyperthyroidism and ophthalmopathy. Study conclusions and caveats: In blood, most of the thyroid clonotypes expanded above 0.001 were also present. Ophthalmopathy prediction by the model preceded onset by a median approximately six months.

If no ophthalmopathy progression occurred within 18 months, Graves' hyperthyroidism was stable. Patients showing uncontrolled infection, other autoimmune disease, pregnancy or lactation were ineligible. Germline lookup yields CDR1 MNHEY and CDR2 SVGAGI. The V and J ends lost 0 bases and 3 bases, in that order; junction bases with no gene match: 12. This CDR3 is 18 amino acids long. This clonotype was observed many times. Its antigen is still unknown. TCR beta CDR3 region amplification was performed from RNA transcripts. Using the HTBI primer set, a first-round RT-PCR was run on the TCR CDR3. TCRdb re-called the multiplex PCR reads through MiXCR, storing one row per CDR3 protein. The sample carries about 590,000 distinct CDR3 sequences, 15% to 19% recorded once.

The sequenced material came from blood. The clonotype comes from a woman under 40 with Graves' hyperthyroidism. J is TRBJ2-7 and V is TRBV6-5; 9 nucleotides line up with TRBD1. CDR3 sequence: CASSYSSLLGTGFYEQYF. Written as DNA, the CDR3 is TGTGCCAGCAGTTACTCTAGTCTTCTCGGGACAGGGTTCTACGAGCAGTACTTC.